Below are 11 T cell receptor beta chains sequenced from a single sample in a study of control samples from healthy donors and cancer patients. Libraries were prepared by immunoSEQ multiplex PCR; TCRdb keeps only in-frame clonotypes and omits some of them. This sample yields around 120,000 clones, of which around 86% are seen a single time; more than 6.5% belongs to the top ten. Sequenced material: blood. The source is a man in his forties in good health.

The V call is TRBV7-3, the J call TRBJ2-3; 15 bases align to TRBD2. Germline V gives CDR1 SGHTA, CDR2 FQGTGA. The CDR3 loop spans 19 amino acids. Unmatched junction bases numbered 7, after V lost 3 bases and J lost 0 bases. The CDR3 reads CASSLGLAGGPTSTDTQYF. DNA for the CDR3: TGTGCCAGCAGCTTGGGACTAGCGGGGGGTCCTACTAGCACAGATACGCAGTATTTT.

The chain joins TRBV25-1 to TRBJ2-1, with 8 bases matching TRBD1. V dropped 4 bases and J dropped 5; count of bases not matched to a gene: 7. Germline V gene data show CDR1 as MGHDK and CDR2 as SYGVNS. This CDR3 contains 15 residues. CDR3: CASSARQGKNNEQFF. The CDR3 bases are TGTGCCAGCAGTGCCCGACAGGGGAAGAACAATGAGCAGTTCTTC.

The chain is built from TRBV13 and TRBJ1-4; D possibly corresponds to TRBD1 (5 bases). The CDR3 covers 13 residues. Trimming pared 2 bases from V and 6 bases from J, leaving 7 bases between. Germline CDR1 PRHDT, CDR2 FYEKMQ (reference sequence). The CDR3 reads CASSLTRDEKLFF. The CDR3 nucleotides read TGTGCCAGCAGCTTAACCAGGGATGAAAAACTGTTTTTT.

Here the CDR3 reads CATNEQYF. The CDR3 coding sequence is TGTGCCACTAACGAGCAGTACTTC. This chain connects TRBV7-9 to TRBJ2-7; no reliable D call. This CDR3 is 8 amino acids long. Germline CDR1 is SEHNR and CDR2 is FQNEAQ (reference sequence). The V end was cut by 10 bases, the J end by 5 bases, with 3 bases between.

The sample holds a few counts of this clone. The chain has TRBV7-3 and TRBJ2-2; the match to TRBD2 covers 8 bases. V lost 4 bases, J lost 8 bases, and 12 bases stayed unmatched. Germline CDR1 SGHTA, CDR2 FQGTGA. This CDR3 has 16 amino acids. The CDR3: CASSSRGGQGGGELFF. The CDR3 DNA sequence: TGTGCCAGCAGCTCCCGGGGGGGCCAAGGTGGAGGGGAGCTGTTTTTT.

This clone was recorded many times. The chain carries TRBV10-2 and TRBJ1-1; D is unclear. Trimming pared 2 bases from V and 8 bases from J, leaving 12 bases between. Germline lookup yields CDR1 WSHSY and CDR2 SAAADI. The CDR3 covers 13 residues. CDR3 sequence: CASSEGQLLEAFF. CDR3 DNA sequence: TGCGCCAGCAGTGAGGGCCAGCTCTTAGAAGCTTTCTTT.

The chain recombines TRBV6-5 with TRBJ2-1; 11 bases line up with TRBD2. The germline V gene encodes CDR1 MNHEY and CDR2 SVGAGI. CDR3 size: 15 residues. Trimming took 6 bases from V and 2 from J; bases not matched to a gene: 3. The CDR3 DNA sequence: TGTGCCAGCAGGTTAGCGGGGGGGCCCTACAATGAGCAGTTCTTC. Residues: CASRLAGGPYNEQFF.

The rearrangement links TRBV2 to TRBJ2-1; TRBD2 matches at 9 bases. The CDR3 sequence is 13 residues long. The trim removed 4 bases at V and 8 bases at J, leaving 3 bases unmatched. Germline CDR1 SNHLY, CDR2 FYNNEI. The CDR3 DNA follows: TGTGCCAGCAGTGGACTAGCGGTTTATGAGCAGTTCTTC. Translation gives CASSGLAVYEQFF.

V and J are TRBV7-8 and TRBJ2-1; 9 bases line up with TRBD2. Germline-derived CDR1 and CDR2 are SGHVS and FQNEAQ. Trimming took 1 base from V and 8 from J; bases not matched to a gene: 9. The CDR3 sequence is 16 residues long. The CDR3, as DNA: TGTGCCAGCAGCTTAGTTTTGGCGGGGGGGCCCTATGAGCAGTTCTTC. This gives the protein CASSLVLAGGPYEQFF.

V usage is TRBV3-1 (or the pseudogene TRBV3-2) and J usage is TRBJ2-6; D call uncertain. CDR3 length: 13 amino acids. Trimming stripped 8 bases from V and 0 bases from J, with 5 bases between. In germline, CDR1 is LGHDT, CDR2 YNNKEL (reference sequence). CDR3 sequence: CASLGSGANVLTF. The CDR3 DNA reads TGTGCCAGCTTGGGCTCTGGGGCCAACGTCCTGACTTTC.

The chain recombines TRBV11-2 with TRBJ2-7; a weak D match, TRBD1 (5 bases). The CDR3 contains 14 residues. The germline CDR1 and CDR2 sequences are SGHAT and FQNNGV. V lost 5 bases to trimming and J lost 4 bases, with 15 bases between them. The CDR3 sequence: CASSPAQVYYEQYF. The CDR3 DNA reads TGTGCCAGCAGCCCCGCACAGGTTTATTACGAGCAGTACTTC.